Below are 32 T cell receptor beta chains sequenced from a single sample in a study of OX40 agonist ivuxolimab in advanced cancers. Data came from immunoSEQ multiplex PCR; TCRdb stores just in-frame clones and leaves some out. The table has roughly 50,000 clones, around 90% seen once; the top ten hold about 7%. The specimen comprised CD4+ or CD8+ T cells sorted from blood, sampled in a trial of the OX40 agonist ivuxolimab. The receptor source for this set is an adult with an advanced solid tumor such as melanoma, head and neck, liver or kidney cancer.

This clone was recorded only once. V gene TRBV5-3 combines with J gene TRBJ1-2; 7 nucleotides align to TRBD1. TRBV5-3 is sorted into the ORF group, with uncertain function. The CDR3 extends over 15 amino acids. The V segment lost 0 bases and the J segment 7 bases; nucleotides outside the gene matches: 9. DNA of the CDR3: TGTGCCAGAAGCTTGGCAGGAAGACAGGGATGTGGCTACACCTTC. Translated, it gives CARSLAGRQGCGYTF.

The chain has TRBV13 and TRBJ1-2; a weak D match, TRBD1 (5 bases). The CDR3 length is 14 residues. The V gene lost 1 base and the J gene lost 4 bases, with 10 bases spanning the gap. Germline-derived CDR1 and CDR2 are PRHDT and FYEKMQ (reference sequence). CDR3: CASSLEQGVYGYTF. CDR3 nucleotide sequence: TGTGCCAGCAGCTTAGAGCAGGGTGTCTATGGCTACACCTTC.

The V call is TRBV6-5, the J call TRBJ2-1; D possibly corresponds to TRBD1 (6 bases). V was trimmed by 6 bases and J by 0 bases, leaving 12 bases between them. The length of the CDR3 is 15 residues. Germline values: CDR1 MNHEY, CDR2 SVGAGI. The CDR3 DNA is TGTGCCAGCAGCAGGGACAACCCCTCCTACAATGAGCAGTTCTTC. As protein: CASSRDNPSYNEQFF.

The rearrangement joins TRBV19 to TRBJ2-1; 8 bases are a match to TRBD1. Looked up from germline, CDR1 is LNHDA and CDR2 is SQIVND (reference sequence). J was trimmed by 8 bases and V by 1 base; bases with no gene match: 7. This CDR3 comprises 15 residues. The CDR3 here is CASSIVLTGGDEQFF. The DNA for the CDR3 is TGTGCCAGTAGTATAGTTCTCACAGGGGGAGATGAGCAGTTCTTC.

CDR3 in DNA: TGTGCCAGTAGTAGGACACCTAACTATGGCTACACCTTC. As protein: CASSRTPNYGYTF. The chain carries TRBV19 and TRBJ1-2; a weak D match, TRBD1 (5 bases). The V end lost 4 bases, the J end lost 0 bases, and 6 bases lay between the germline ends. The CDR3 runs 13 residues. The germline V gene has CDR1 LNHDA and CDR2 SQIVND (reference sequence).

This rearrangement joins TRBV7-9 to TRBJ2-3; TRBD2 agrees at 10 bases. V lost 2 bases to trimming and J lost 2 bases; unmatched junction nucleotides: 4. The CDR3 consists of 16 residues. Looked up from germline, CDR1 is SEHNR and CDR2 is FQNEAQ (reference sequence). In nucleotides, the CDR3 is TGTGCCAGCAGCTTATATAGCGGGGGGTACACAGATACGCAGTATTTT. Translated: CASSLYSGGYTDTQYF.

The gene calls are TRBV7-9 and TRBJ2-3, with 8 bases matching TRBD2. The CDR3 sequence is 18 residues long. The V gene's germline CDR1 is SEHNR and CDR2 FQNEAQ (reference sequence). The J segment lost 8 bases and the V segment lost 4 bases, leaving 20 bases of the junction unmatched. CDR3 sequence reads: CASSSTMGRGASPGTQYF. In DNA form, the CDR3 reads TGTGCCAGCAGCTCGACGATGGGGCGGGGGGCGTCCCCAGGTACGCAGTATTTT.

V and J are TRBV19 and TRBJ2-3, with 8 nucleotides matching TRBD2. V shed 4 bases, J shed 2 bases, and the junction held 11 bases outside the gene matches. The CDR3 consists of 17 residues. Germline V lookup: CDR1 LNHDA, CDR2 SQIVND (reference sequence). The CDR3 loop reads CASSRPLEAGATDTQYF. The CDR3 region has the DNA TGTGCCAGTAGTAGGCCCCTCGAAGCGGGGGCCACAGATACGCAGTATTTT.

This chain uses TRBV4-1 with TRBJ1-2, with a possible D match to TRBD1 (6 bases). Trimming removed 4 bases from V and 8 bases from J, with 8 bases in between. The CDR3 contains 11 residues. Germline CDR1 and CDR2: MGHRA and YSYEKL. In DNA, the CDR3 is TGCGCCAGCAGCCGAGGGGGAGGCTACACCTTC. Translated, it gives CASSRGGGYTF.

The J gene is TRBJ1-3, the V gene TRBV5-4; D not resolved. From germline, CDR1 is SGHNT and CDR2 YYREEE (reference sequence). Trimming cost V 2 bases and J 0 bases, with 6 bases left between them. The CDR3 loop spans 14 amino acids. CDR3 sequence (DNA): TGTGCCAGCAGCTTCGCGGGCTCTGGAAACACCATATATTTT. As protein: CASSFAGSGNTIYF. The entire variable domain, with the rest obtained from reference TRBV5-4 and TRBJ1-3, is as follows: ETGVTQSPTHLIKTRGQQVTLRCSSQSGHNTVSWYQQALGQGPQFIFQYYREEENGRGNFPPRFSGLQFPNYSSELNVNALELDDSALYLCASSFAGSGNTIYFGEGSWLTVV.

The chain has TRBV14 and TRBJ2-5; D uncertain. This CDR3 is 16 amino acids long. Germline-derived CDR1 and CDR2 are SGHDN and FVKESK. The V and J ends lost 0 bases and 1 base respectively, with 12 bases between them. CDR3 sequence (DNA): TGTGCCAGCAGCCAAGAAGTCGAGACACTCCAAGAGACCCAGTACTTC. Translating it yields CASSQEVETLQETQYF.

V is TRBV11-2 and J is TRBJ2-1; D ambiguous. The V end lost 0 bases, the J end lost 4 bases, and 4 bases lay between the germline ends. In germline, CDR1 is SGHAT, CDR2 FQNNGV. This CDR3 has 13 amino acids. The CDR3 protein is CASSLEQYNEQFF. The CDR3 region has the DNA TGTGCCAGCAGCTTAGAACAGTACAATGAGCAGTTCTTC.

The V and J genes are TRBV4-1 and TRBJ2-1; TRBD2 might be the D (5 bases). The V and J ends lost 4 bases and 6 bases respectively, with 13 bases between them. The CDR3 is 14 residues long. From germline, CDR1 is MGHRA and CDR2 YSYEKL. The CDR3 sequence: CASSPLLGSNEQFF. The CDR3 DNA follows: TGCGCCAGCAGCCCCCTTCTGGGGAGCAATGAGCAGTTCTTC.

J is TRBJ2-7 and V is TRBV7-2; D remains unclear. Germline V gene sequence: CDR1 SGHTA, CDR2 FQGNSA. This CDR3 comprises 13 residues. V lost 3 bases, J lost 2 bases, and 8 bases lay in between. CDR3 in amino acids: CASSFRGPYEQYV. In DNA form, the CDR3 reads TGTGCCAGCAGCTTTCGCGGTCCCTACGAGCAGTACGTC.

This chain links TRBV11-3 with TRBJ2-1, with D unresolved. V dropped 1 base and J dropped 6 bases, with 4 bases sitting between them. The CDR3 is 12 residues long. The germline V gene encodes CDR1 SGHNT and CDR2 YENEEA. The CDR3 region is CASSLVGNEQFF. The CDR3 coding sequence is TGTGCCAGCAGCTTAGTTGGCAATGAGCAGTTCTTC.

The CDR3 loop is CASSEGDTDTQYF. CDR3 DNA: TGTGCCAGCAGTGAGGGCGACACAGATACGCAGTATTTT. The V and J genes are TRBV6-4 and TRBJ2-3; D gene ambiguous. Trimming removed 3 bases at V and 2 bases at J, with 6 bases between. Germline V gene sequence: CDR1 MRHNA, CDR2 SNTAGT. This CDR3 is built from 13 residues.

V usage is TRBV19 and J usage is TRBJ2-7, with 8 nucleotides matching TRBD1. V trimming: 5 bases; J trimming: 1 base; junction bases outside the gene matches: 4. The V gene's germline CDR1 is LNHDA and CDR2 SQIVND (reference sequence). The CDR3 is made up of 14 amino acids. The CDR3 sequence is CASSSQGASYEQYF. The CDR3 DNA reads as TGTGCCAGTAGTTCCCAGGGGGCTTCCTACGAGCAGTACTTC.

V usage is TRBV29-1 and J usage is TRBJ1-2; no firm D call. Germline V lookup: CDR1 SQVTM, CDR2 ANQGSEA. Trimming shortened V by 2 bases and J by 7 bases, and 14 bases separated the two germline ends. The CDR3 consists of 13 residues. The CDR3: CSVEPPTGGGYTF. The DNA for the CDR3 is TGCAGCGTTGAACCTCCGACGGGAGGTGGCTACACCTTC.

J is TRBJ1-6 and V is TRBV9; D remains ambiguous. This CDR3 is built from 15 residues. CDR1 and CDR2 from the germline V gene are SGDLS and YYNGEE. V lost 0 bases to trimming and J lost 9 bases, with 13 bases between them. The CDR3 DNA reads as TGTGCCAGCAGCGTAGGGCCGGGAAGTCGTTCACCCCTCCACTTT. Its translation is CASSVGPGSRSPLHF.

The chain joins TRBV29-1 to TRBJ2-2; no firm D call. Germline lookup yields CDR1 SQVTM and CDR2 ANQGSEA. V gave up 4 bases and J gave up 4 bases, with 7 bases separating them. The CDR3 spans 12 residues. The CDR3 sequence is CSVVQTTGELFF. DNA for the CDR3: TGCAGCGTTGTACAGACCACCGGGGAGCTGTTTTTT.

The CDR3 sequence: CASSESGQFWGLTDTQYF. CDR3 DNA: TGTGCCAGCAGTGAATCGGGACAGTTTTGGGGTCTCACAGATACGCAGTATTTT. The V gene is TRBV6-1, the J gene TRBJ2-3; TRBD1 aligns across 7 bases. The V gene's germline CDR1 is MNHNS and CDR2 SASEGT. This CDR3 comprises 18 residues. J gave up 2 bases and V 2 bases, and 13 bases lay outside the gene matches.

V usage is TRBV6-6 and J usage is TRBJ1-1; D remains unclear. The CDR3 covers 13 residues. The V gene lost 2 bases and the J gene lost 2 bases, with 6 bases spanning the gap. Germline V gene sequence: CDR1 MNHNY, CDR2 SVGAGI (reference sequence). Here the CDR3 DNA reads TGTGCCAGCAGTTACCTCGAAAACACTGAAGCTTTCTTT. This encodes CASSYLENTEAFF.

The rearrangement joins TRBV4-1 to TRBJ2-1; 15 nucleotides line up with TRBD2. The germline gives CDR1 MGHRA, CDR2 YSYEKL. With V trimmed by 3 bases and J by 5 bases, 2 bases remained unmatched. The CDR3 length is 16 residues. CDR3: CASSHGLAGGNNEQFF. The DNA for the CDR3 is TGCGCCAGCAGCCATGGACTAGCGGGGGGGAACAATGAGCAGTTCTTC.

The rearrangement joins TRBV4-1 to TRBJ2-3; 8 bases align to TRBD1. Unmatched junction bases numbered 5, after V lost 4 bases and J lost 2 bases. Germline V gives CDR1 MGHRA, CDR2 YSYEKL. CDR3 length: 15 residues. The CDR3, as DNA: TGCGCCAGCAGCCTGGACAGGGAGCACACAGATACGCAGTATTTT. It yields the protein CASSLDREHTDTQYF.

This chain links TRBV30 with TRBJ2-7; D uncertain. Germline CDR1 and CDR2: GTSNPN and SVGIG (reference sequence). The CDR3 covers 14 residues. Trimming shortened V by 2 bases and J by 2 bases, and 13 bases separated the two germline ends. CDR3 nucleotide sequence: TGTGCCTGGAGTTGGCAGGAACTTCCCTACGAGCAGTACTTC. This encodes CAWSWQELPYEQYF.

This clone was detected only once. The chain combines TRBV4-1 with TRBJ2-1, with D tentatively TRBD1 or TRBD2 (5 bases each). The CDR3 spans 15 residues. The V end lost 1 base, the J end lost 2 bases, and 9 bases lay between the germline ends. CDR1 and CDR2 from the germline V gene are MGHRA and YSYEKL. CDR3 sequence (DNA): TGCGCCAGCAGCCAAGCCGGGGCGGCCTACAATGAGCAGTTCTTC. Its translation: CASSQAGAAYNEQFF.

The chain carries TRBV27 and TRBJ2-3; 13 nucleotides line up with TRBD2. This CDR3 comprises 18 residues. V gave up 5 bases and J gave up 0 bases; unmatched junction bases: 8. Germline V gene sequence: CDR1 MNHEY, CDR2 SMNVEV (reference sequence). CDR3 bases: TGTGCCAGCAGTACACTAGCGGGGGGGGGATATAGCACAGATACGCAGTATTTT. This gives the protein CASSTLAGGGYSTDTQYF.

The chain is built from TRBV19 and TRBJ2-2; D gene unclear. This CDR3 is 14 amino acids long. V lost 2 bases and J lost 2, with 6 bases in between. Germline CDR1 and CDR2: LNHDA and SQIVND (reference sequence). The CDR3 reads CASSIFPNTGELFF. In nucleotides, the CDR3 is TGTGCCAGTAGTATATTCCCAAACACCGGGGAGCTGTTTTTT.

The rearrangement links TRBV6-5 to TRBJ2-2; possibly TRBD2 for D (7 bases). The CDR3 totals 16 residues. The ends were cut back, 0 bases at V and 1 base at J, with 9 bases in the middle. The germline CDR1 and CDR2 sequences are MNHEY and SVGAGI. CDR3 coding DNA: TGTGCCAGCAGTTACTCAGGGGGGGTGAACACCGGGGAGCTGTTTTTT. It translates to CASSYSGGVNTGELFF.

With regard to this clone: Within the sample, other DNA sequences also encode this same CDR3. V and J are TRBV29-1 and TRBJ2-2; 7 bases are a match to TRBD1. Per the germline V gene, CDR1 is SQVTM and CDR2 is ANQGSEA. CDR3 length: 12 residues. The V and J ends lost 7 bases and 4 bases, in that order; junction bases with no gene match: 3. CDR3 sequence reads: CSAPGGTGELFF. For the CDR3, the DNA is TGCAGCGCCCCAGGGGGCACCGGGGAGCTGTTTTTT.

The chain uses TRBV6-1 and TRBJ1-4; D call uncertain. Germline-derived CDR1 and CDR2 are MNHNS and SASEGT. Trimming left V 5 bases short and J 2 bases short, with 12 bases between. This CDR3 contains 15 residues. The CDR3 loop reads CASSWTEGTNEKLFF. The CDR3 nucleotides read TGTGCCAGCAGTTGGACGGAAGGGACTAATGAAAAACTGTTTTTT.

To note about this clone: Other DNA sequences in the sample encode the same CDR3. The chain has TRBV19 and TRBJ1-1, with TRBD1 matching over 8 bases. This CDR3 contains 14 residues. V lost 3 bases to trimming and J lost 1 base; unmatched junction nucleotides: 1. Germline-derived CDR1 and CDR2 are LNHDA and SQIVND (reference sequence). This CDR3 reads CASSIGTGNTEAFF. In DNA form, the CDR3 reads TGTGCCAGTAGTATTGGGACAGGGAACACTGAAGCTTTCTTT.